A selection of T cell receptor beta chains follows, all from one sample in a study of blood T cell repertoires in COVID-19. TCRdb's table, derived via immunoSEQ multiplex PCR, lists solely in-frame clones and lacks some. The sample shows roughly 400,000 clones, approximately 85% of them seen only once. Sequences were obtained from PBMCs or T cells enriched from blood (not recorded which). The receptors were gathered from a woman aged 40 to 49 with acute COVID-19. Each CDR3 is given with its conserved first and last residue. D genes are given only for firm matches. Clone sizes are given selectively: once, few, many, or a class where the clone is expanded.

>TRBV9|TRBD1|TRBJ2-7|-
CASSARDRGVYEQYF
TGTGCCAGCAGCGCCCGGGACAGGGGAGTGTACGAGCAGTACTTC
>TRBV6-5|TRBD1|TRBJ1-1|-
CASSFSGQEAFF
TGTGCCAGCAGTTTCTCGGGACAGGAAGCTTTCTTT
>TRBV10-2|TRBD1|TRBJ2-3|-
CASRGQGPDTQYF
TGCGCCAGCAGAGGACAGGGGCCAGATACGCAGTATTTT
>TRBV29-1|-|TRBJ1-2|-
CSVDGAGGGYTF
TGCAGCGTTGACGGCGCGGGGGGTGGCTACACCTTC
>TRBV9|-|TRBJ2-5|-
CASSVATGGWETQYF
TGTGCCAGCAGCGTAGCAACGGGGGGCTGGGAGACCCAGTACTTC
>TRBV5-1|-|TRBJ1-2|-
CASSPDRTNYGYTF
TGCGCCAGCAGCCCGGACAGAACTAACTATGGCTACACCTTC
>TRBV30|-|TRBJ1-1|once
CAWSLTGPAFF
TGTGCCTGGAGTCTGACAGGTCCGGCTTTCTTT
>TRBV5-4|TRBD1|TRBJ2-7|-
CASSSEAGTGSEQYF
TGTGCCAGCAGCTCCGAGGCAGGGACAGGGTCCGAGCAGTACTTC
>TRBV12-3/TRBV12-4|-|TRBJ2-4|-
CASSLVGNIQYF
TGTGCCAGCAGTTTAGTCGGAAACATTCAGTACTTC
>TRBV9|-|TRBJ2-5|-
CVSRERNRLIKTQYF
TGTGTCAGCAGGGAACGAAACAGGTTAATAAAGACCCAGTACTTC
>TRBV19|-|TRBJ2-1|-
CASRGRTDHNEQFF
TGTGCCAGTAGGGGTAGGACAGACCACAATGAGCAGTTCTTC
>TRBV12-3/TRBV12-4|TRBD1|TRBJ2-5|-
CASRAGTVETQYF
TGTGCCAGCAGGGCCGGGACAGTGGAGACCCAGTACTTC
>TRBV7-9|-|TRBJ1-1|-
CASSLAETNEAFF
TGTGCCAGCAGCTTAGCTGAGACAAATGAAGCTTTCTTT
>TRBV9|-|TRBJ2-2|-
CASSVVQGSEGELFF
TGTGCCAGCAGCGTAGTACAGGGATCAGAAGGGGAGCTGTTTTTT
>TRBV5-1|-|TRBJ1-6|-
CASSENGQFSSPLHF
TGCGCCAGCAGCGAAAACGGACAGTTTAGTTCACCCCTCCACTTT
>TRBV5-1|TRBD1|TRBJ2-5|once
CASSFGQGEQETQYF
TGCGCCAGCAGCTTTGGACAGGGGGAACAAGAGACCCAGTACTTC
>TRBV14|-|TRBJ1-2|-
CASSQVPGLRGYTF
TGTGCCAGCAGCCAAGTTCCGGGACTGCGTGGCTACACCTTC
>TRBV19|TRBD1|TRBJ1-5|once
CASSQRAGGDQPQHF
TGTGCCAGTAGTCAAAGGGCAGGGGGCGATCAGCCCCAGCATTTT
>TRBV19|-|TRBJ2-7|-
CASSSRVEYEQYF
TGTGCCAGTAGTAGCAGGGTAGAGTACGAGCAGTACTTC
>TRBV5-6|TRBD1|TRBJ1-1|-
CASSLGQGLNTEAFF
TGTGCCAGCAGCTTGGGACAGGGCTTGAACACTGAAGCTTTCTTT
>TRBV9|TRBD1|TRBJ2-7|-
CASSVSGTAYEQYF
TGTGCCAGCAGCGTATCCGGGACAGCCTACGAGCAGTACTTC
>TRBV9|TRBD1|TRBJ1-4|-
CASSADRGIPTNEKLFF
TGTGCCAGCAGCGCGGACAGGGGAATCCCAACTAATGAAAAACTGTTTTTT
>TRBV7-9|TRBD2|TRBJ2-1|-
CASKTSGASSYNEQFF
TGTGCCAGCAAAACTAGCGGGGCTAGCTCCTACAATGAGCAGTTCTTC
>TRBV12-5|TRBD1|TRBJ1-1|once
CASGLSRTGGAEAFF
TGTGCTAGTGGTTTGTCGCGGACAGGAGGGGCTGAAGCTTTCTTT
>TRBV3-1/TRBV3-2|TRBD2|TRBJ2-5|-
CASSQEGRGVQETQYF
TGTGCCAGCAGCCAAGAGGGCCGGGGGGTACAAGAGACCCAGTACTTC
>TRBV7-9|-|TRBJ1-5|once
CASSSVNQPQHF
TGTGCCAGCAGCTCAGTTAATCAGCCCCAGCATTTT
>TRBV10-2|-|TRBJ1-2|once
CASTERREHGYTF
TGCGCCAGCACTGAGCGGAGGGAGCATGGCTACACCTTC
>TRBV19|-|TRBJ1-1|-
CASSIGGHTEAFF
TGTGCCAGTAGTATAGGAGGGCACACTGAAGCTTTCTTT
>TRBV24-1|TRBD1|TRBJ1-1|-
CATSDGISGTGTTEAFF
TGTGCCACCAGTGATGGAATCTCCGGGACAGGAACAACTGAAGCTTTCTTT
>TRBV5-1|TRBD2|TRBJ2-5|-
CASSLGFSGGQETQYF
TGCGCCAGCAGCTTAGGATTTAGCGGGGGCCAAGAGACCCAGTACTTC
>TRBV30|TRBD1|TRBJ1-5|-
CAWSGDRGNQPQHF
TGTGCCTGGAGCGGGGACAGGGGGAATCAGCCCCAGCATTTT
>TRBV5-4|-|TRBJ2-2|-
CASRGGPEGTGELFF
TGTGCCAGCAGAGGGGGTCCAGAAGGCACCGGGGAGCTGTTTTTT
>TRBV6-5|-|TRBJ1-2|-
CASSQDRLPGYTF
TGTGCCAGCAGCCAAGACAGGTTACCGGGCTACACCTTC
>TRBV30|TRBD2|TRBJ2-7|-
CAWGGLAAHSYEQYF
TGTGCCTGGGGGGGACTAGCGGCCCACTCCTACGAGCAGTACTTC
>TRBV2|TRBD1|TRBJ1-4|once
CASRNLGTGDEKLFF
TGTGCCAGCAGGAATCTTGGGACAGGGGATGAAAAACTGTTTTTT
>TRBV3-1/TRBV3-2|TRBD1|TRBJ1-2|-
CASSQYRGGYTF
TGTGCCAGCAGCCAGTACAGGGGCGGCTACACCTTC
>TRBV20-1|-|TRBJ2-3|-
CSATARDTQYF
TGCAGTGCTACAGCGCGAGATACGCAGTATTTT
>TRBV5-1|TRBD1|TRBJ2-1|-
CASSSGQGYNEQFF
TGCGCCAGCAGCTCCGGACAGGGCTACAATGAGCAGTTCTTC
>TRBV19|-|TRBJ2-2|-
CASRQSPASNTGELFF
TGTGCCAGTAGGCAGTCACCCGCCTCGAACACCGGGGAGCTGTTTTTT
>TRBV30|-|TRBJ1-1|-
CAWSVSGYKNTEAFF
TGTGCCTGGAGTGTATCGGGATACAAAAACACTGAAGCTTTCTTT
>TRBV10-2|-|TRBJ2-7|-
CASSETAVYEQYF
TGCGCCAGCAGTGAGACAGCCGTCTACGAGCAGTACTTC
>TRBV25-1|-|TRBJ1-1|-
CASSEYFGVPNTEAFF
TGTGCCAGCAGTGAATATTTCGGGGTCCCGAACACTGAAGCTTTCTTT